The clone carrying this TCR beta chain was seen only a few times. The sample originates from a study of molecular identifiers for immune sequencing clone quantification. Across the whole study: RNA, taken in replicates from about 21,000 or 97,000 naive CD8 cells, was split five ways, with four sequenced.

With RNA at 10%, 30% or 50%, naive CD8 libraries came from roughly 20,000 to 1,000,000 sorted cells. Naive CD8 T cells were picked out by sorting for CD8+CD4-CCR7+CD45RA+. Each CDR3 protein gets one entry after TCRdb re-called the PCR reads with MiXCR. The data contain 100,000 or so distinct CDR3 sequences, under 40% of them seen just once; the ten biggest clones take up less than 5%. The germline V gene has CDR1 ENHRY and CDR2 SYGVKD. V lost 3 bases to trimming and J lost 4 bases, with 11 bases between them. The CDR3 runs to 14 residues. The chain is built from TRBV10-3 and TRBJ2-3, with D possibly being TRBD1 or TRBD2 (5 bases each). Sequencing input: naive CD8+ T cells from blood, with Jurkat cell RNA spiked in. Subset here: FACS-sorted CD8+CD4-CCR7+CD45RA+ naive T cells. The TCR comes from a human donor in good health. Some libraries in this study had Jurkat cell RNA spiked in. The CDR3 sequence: CAISDVLGADTQYF. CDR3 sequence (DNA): TGTGCCATCAGTGACGTATTGGGGGCAGATACGCAGTATTTT.